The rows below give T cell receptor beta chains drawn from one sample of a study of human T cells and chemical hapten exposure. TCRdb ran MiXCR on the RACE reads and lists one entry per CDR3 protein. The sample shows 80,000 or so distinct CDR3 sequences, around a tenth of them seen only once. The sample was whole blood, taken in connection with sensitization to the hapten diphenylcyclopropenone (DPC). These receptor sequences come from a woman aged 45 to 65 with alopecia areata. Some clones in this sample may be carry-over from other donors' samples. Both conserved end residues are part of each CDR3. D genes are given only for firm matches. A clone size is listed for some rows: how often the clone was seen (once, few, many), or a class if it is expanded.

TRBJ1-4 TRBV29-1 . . CSVVTGHPNEKLFF TGCAGCGTCGTCACAGGGCACCCAAATGAAAAACTGTTTTTT
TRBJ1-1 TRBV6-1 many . CASSRRTELSEAFF TGTGCCAGCAGTAGGCGGACAGAACTTTCTGAAGCTTTCTTT
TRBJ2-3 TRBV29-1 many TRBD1 CSVMNHRGATDTQYF TGCAGCGTCATGAATCACAGGGGGGCGACAGATACGCAGTATTTT
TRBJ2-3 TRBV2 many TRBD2 CATVAGTSSTDTQYF TGTGCCACCGTAGCGGGAACTTCTAGCACAGATACGCAGTATTTT
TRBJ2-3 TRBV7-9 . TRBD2 CASSLYGSGGSDTQYF TGTGCCAGCAGCTTGTACGGATCGGGGGGGTCAGATACGCAGTATTTT
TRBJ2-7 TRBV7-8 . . CASSLVETRSYEQYF TGTGCCAGCAGCTTAGTCGAAACTAGATCCTACGAGCAGTACTTC
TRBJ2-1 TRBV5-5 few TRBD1 CASSSGTVTYNEQFF TGTGCCAGCAGCTCCGGGACAGTAACCTACAATGAGCAGTTCTTC
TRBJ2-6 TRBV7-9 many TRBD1 CASSNPPGQARGWANVLTF TGTGCCAGCAGCAACCCCCCGGGACAGGCCCGCGGGTGGGCCAACGTCCTGACTTTC
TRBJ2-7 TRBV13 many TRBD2 CASSSRTSGPYEQYF TGTGCCAGCAGCTCCCGGACTAGCGGGCCCTACGAGCAGTACTTC
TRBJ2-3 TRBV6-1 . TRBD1 CASSERTGSTDTQYF TGTGCCAGCAGTGAAAGGACAGGTAGTACAGATACGCAGTATTTT
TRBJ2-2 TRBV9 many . CASSGGRVLTGELFF TGTGCCAGCAGCGGAGGACGGGTACTCACCGGGGAGCTGTTTTTT
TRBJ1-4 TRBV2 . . CASRPNTGEKLFF TGTGCCAGCAGACCGAACACCGGGGAAAAACTGTTTTTT
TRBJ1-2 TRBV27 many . CASSFRQSYGYTF TGTGCCAGCAGTTTTAGGCAGAGCTATGGCTACACCTTC
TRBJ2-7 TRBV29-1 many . CSVELDQGSEQYF TGCAGCGTTGAATTAGATCAAGGGAGTGAGCAGTACTTC
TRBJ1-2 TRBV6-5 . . CASSLAGGNYGYTF TGTGCCAGCAGTTTGGCGGGCGGAAACTATGGCTACACCTTC
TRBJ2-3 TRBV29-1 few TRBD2 CSVEDPGGADTQYF TGCAGCGTTGAAGACCCCGGGGGGGCAGATACGCAGTATTTT
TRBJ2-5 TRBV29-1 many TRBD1 CSVGTGAGTQYF TGCAGCGTCGGGACAGGGGCCGGGACCCAGTACTTC
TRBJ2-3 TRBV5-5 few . CASSAGFMRTDTQYF TGTGCCAGCAGCGCAGGGTTTATGAGGACAGATACGCAGTATTTT
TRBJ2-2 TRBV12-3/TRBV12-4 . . CASSLRRNTGELFF TGTGCCAGCAGTTTACGACGGAACACCGGGGAGCTGTTTTTT
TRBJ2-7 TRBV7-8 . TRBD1 CASSLVPGQIYEQYF TGTGCCAGCAGCTTAGTCCCGGGACAGATCTACGAGCAGTACTTC
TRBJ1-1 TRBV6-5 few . CASSYSPGRGNTEAFF TGTGCCAGCAGTTACTCCCCGGGGAGAGGGAACACTGAAGCTTTCTTT
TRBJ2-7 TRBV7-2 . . CASSHYTREQYF TGTGCCAGCAGCCATTACACTCGGGAGCAGTACTTC
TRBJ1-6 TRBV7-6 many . CASSPAEAGANSPLHF TGTGCCAGCAGCCCTGCGGAGGCAGGAGCCAATTCACCCCTCCACTTT
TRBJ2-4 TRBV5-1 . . CASSLGGKTGSQDIQYF TGCGCCAGCAGCTTGGGCGGGAAGACAGGTTCGCAGGACATTCAGTACTTC
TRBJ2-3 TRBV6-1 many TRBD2 CASRRLAGGADTQYF TGTGCCAGCAGGAGACTAGCGGGAGGGGCAGATACGCAGTATTTT
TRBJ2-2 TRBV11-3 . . CASGPTPLNTGELFF TGTGCCAGCGGCCCGACACCACTTAACACCGGGGAGCTGTTTTTT
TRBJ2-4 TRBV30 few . CAWNRVGTKSKNIQYF TGTGCCTGGAATCGAGTCGGAACAAAGTCCAAAAACATTCAGTACTTC
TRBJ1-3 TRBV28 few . CASSLVSGTPGNTIYF TGTGCCAGCAGTTTGGTTTCAGGGACTCCTGGAAACACCATATATTTT
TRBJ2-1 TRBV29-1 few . CSVLPGSSYSNNEQFF TGCAGCGTCCTCCCAGGGAGCAGTTACTCGAACAATGAGCAGTTCTTC
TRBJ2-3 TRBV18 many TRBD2 CASSPSAGGDTQYF TGTGCCAGCTCACCTTCAGCGGGAGGGGATACGCAGTATTTT
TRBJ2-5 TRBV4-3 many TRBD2 CASSQDTGSGAETQYF TGCGCCAGCAGCCAAGACACCGGGAGCGGGGCAGAGACCCAGTACTTC
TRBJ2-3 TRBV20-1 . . CSAPRARGRTDTQYF TGCAGTGCTCCACGGGCGCGGGGTCGCACAGATACGCAGTATTTT
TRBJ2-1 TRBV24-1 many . CATSAPTGNEQFF TGTGCCACCAGTGCCCCGACTGGGAATGAGCAGTTCTTC
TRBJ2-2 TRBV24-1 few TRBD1 CATSPGTGMIHGGELFF TGTGCCACCAGTCCGGGGACAGGGATGATCCATGGCGGGGAGCTGTTTTTT
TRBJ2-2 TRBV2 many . CASSKVVSTGELFF TGTGCCAGCAGTAAAGTCGTAAGCACCGGGGAGCTGTTTTTT
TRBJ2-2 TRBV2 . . CASSEQSTNTGELFF TGTGCCAGCAGTGAACAATCGACGAACACCGGGGAGCTGTTTTTT
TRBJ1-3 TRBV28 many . CASSLNGAGNTIYF TGTGCCAGCAGTTTAAATGGGGCTGGAAACACCATATATTTT
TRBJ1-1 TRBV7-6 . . CVSSLITETEAFF TGTGTCAGCAGCTTAATAACGGAAACTGAAGCTTTCTTT
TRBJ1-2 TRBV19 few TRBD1 CASSMRTGQLGDGYTF TGTGCCAGTAGTATGCGGACAGGTCAGCTTGGGGATGGCTACACCTTC
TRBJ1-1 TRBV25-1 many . CASSAKLGVETEAFF TGTGCCAGCAGTGCAAAACTGGGGGTAGAGACTGAAGCTTTCTTT
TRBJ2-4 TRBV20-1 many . CSARRDIQAKNIQYF TGCAGTGCTAGGCGGGACATTCAAGCCAAAAACATTCAGTACTTC
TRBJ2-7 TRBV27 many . CASTGTHPPYEQYF TGTGCCAGCACCGGGACCCATCCTCCCTACGAGCAGTACTTC
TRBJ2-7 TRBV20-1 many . CSARDIEAVDSYEQYF TGCAGTGCTAGAGATATTGAGGCGGTCGATTCCTACGAGCAGTACTTC